The 24 T cell receptor beta chains below come from one sample, sequenced in a study of blood T cell repertoires in COVID-19 (dated by TCRdb to about 2020). Libraries were prepared through the immunoSEQ multiplex PCR assay. TCRdb obtained this table from immuneACCESS and retained in-frame rearrangements with V and J assigned. These tables miss some clones; where compared with another copy, unresolved V genes account for less than half of the shortfall, and the remainder is unexplained. This sample gives hundreds of thousands of clones in total; roughly four fifths of them show up just once. Clones ranked in the top ten supply more than 8% of the sample. Sequencing used peripheral blood. These TCRs come from a woman aged 45 to 65 who had recovered from COVID-19.

This clone was found a few times. V and J are TRBV6-2 or TRBV6-3 and TRBJ1-5; 7 bases fit TRBD1. V was clipped by 2 bases and J by 6 bases; unmatched bases: 1. Germline values: CDR1 MNHEY, CDR2 SVGEGT. The CDR3 covers 13 residues. Here the CDR3 DNA reads TGTGCCAGCAGTTACCAGGGGGGTCAGCCCCAGCATTTT. Translation gives CASSYQGGQPQHF.

The rearrangement links TRBV5-4 to TRBJ1-6; the match to TRBD1 covers 9 bases. The germline V gene has CDR1 SGHNT and CDR2 YYREEE (reference sequence). V shed 0 bases and J 6 bases; nucleotides not matched to a gene: 4. The CDR3 runs 16 residues. Here the CDR3 reads CASSLGGTGSNSPLHF. DNA of the CDR3: TGTGCCAGCAGCTTGGGGGGGACAGGGAGTAATTCACCCCTCCACTTT. Supplemented by reference TRBV5-4 and TRBJ1-6, the full variable domain reads ETGVTQSPTHLIKTRGQQVTLRCSSQSGHNTVSWYQQALGQGPQFIFQYYREEENGRGNFPPRFSGLQFPNYSSELNVNALELDDSALYLCASSLGGTGSNSPLHFGNGTRLTVT.

This clone was seen once. The V and J genes are TRBV2 and TRBJ2-5; TRBD1 aligns across 10 bases. Germline V gives CDR1 SNHLY, CDR2 FYNNEI. V lost 6 bases and J lost 5; bases outside the gene matches: 15. The CDR3 has 17 amino acids. The CDR3 spells CASRQDRGHGVRETQYF. In DNA form, the CDR3 reads TGTGCCAGCAGACAAGACAGGGGGCACGGGGTTAGGGAGACCCAGTACTTC.

V usage is TRBV29-1 and J usage is TRBJ1-4; no definite D call. This CDR3 comprises 13 residues. Germline CDR1 SQVTM, CDR2 ANQGSEA. Trimming left V 7 bases short and J 8 bases short, with 17 bases between. The CDR3 reads CSAVGLGEEKLFF. The CDR3 nucleotides read TGCAGCGCCGTTGGACTCGGGGAAGAAAAACTGTTTTTT.

The chain joins TRBV7-3 to TRBJ2-2, with 11 bases aligning to TRBD2. Trimming took 6 bases from V and 4 from J; bases not matched to a gene: 10. Germline V lookup: CDR1 SGHTA, CDR2 FQGTGA. This CDR3 is built from 17 residues. CDR3 loop: CASRRSSGGNPTGELFF. In DNA form, the CDR3 reads TGTGCCAGCAGGCGGTCTAGCGGGGGGAACCCCACCGGGGAGCTGTTTTTT.

This clone has just one count. The rearrangement uses TRBV7-2 and TRBJ2-7, with 7 bases aligning to TRBD2. The CDR3 is 15 amino acids. J was trimmed by 4 bases and V by 6 bases; bases with no gene match: 12. Germline lookup yields CDR1 SGHTA and CDR2 FQGNSA. The CDR3 spells CASSFLGGDGYEQYF. Here the CDR3 DNA reads TGTGCCAGCAGTTTTCTTGGGGGGGACGGGTACGAGCAGTACTTC.

The chain has TRBV4-1 and TRBJ2-3; 8 bases fit TRBD2. Germline-derived CDR1 and CDR2 are MGHRA and YSYEKL. The CDR3 is 17 residues long. V lost 0 bases to trimming and J lost 2 bases; unmatched junction nucleotides: 7. CDR3 sequence: CASSQDAVAGTTDTQYF. The DNA for the CDR3 is TGCGCCAGCAGCCAAGATGCGGTAGCGGGGACCACAGATACGCAGTATTTT.

CDR3 region: CASNRDRWGGKSYGYTF. The CDR3 DNA sequence: TGTGCCTCAAATCGGGACAGGTGGGGTGGAAAATCCTATGGCTACACCTTC. The genes are TRBV30 and TRBJ1-2, with TRBD1 identical over 8 bases. This CDR3 comprises 17 residues. V trimming: 7 bases; J trimming: 4 bases; junction bases outside the gene matches: 20. CDR1 GTSNPN and CDR2 SVGIG come from the germline V gene (reference sequence). The full variable domain, completed using reference TRBV30 and TRBJ1-2, is SQTIHQWPATLVQPVGSPLSLECTVEGTSNPNLYWYRQAAGRGLQLLFYSVGIGQISSEVPQNLSASRPQDRQFILSSKKLLLSDSGFYLCASNRDRWGGKSYGYTFGSGTRLTVV.

The chain employs TRBV6-5 and TRBJ1-3; possible D gene TRBD1, 5 bases. Germline V gene lookup returns CDR1 MNHEY and CDR2 SVGAGI. The CDR3 has 15 amino acids. Deletions cut 5 bases from V and 4 bases from J, with 15 bases between. CDR3 region: CASSTTHGAGNTIYF. CDR3 DNA: TGTGCCAGCAGTACGACTCATGGGGCGGGAAACACCATATATTTT.

This rearrangement joins TRBV24-1 to TRBJ2-5; 8 nucleotides match TRBD1. This CDR3 spans 15 amino acids. Germline V gene data show CDR1 as KGHDR and CDR2 as SFDVKD. V lost 0 bases to trimming and J lost 2 bases; unmatched junction nucleotides: 1. CDR3: CATSDLNRGQETQYF. CDR3 nucleotide sequence: TGTGCCACCAGTGATTTGAACAGGGGGCAAGAGACCCAGTACTTC.

Only a few counts were recorded for this clone. The chain has TRBV9 and TRBJ2-3; tentative D call: TRBD2 (5 bases). Germline V CDR1 and CDR2: SGDLS, YYNGEE. The CDR3 runs 14 residues. V was pared by 6 bases and J by 4 bases, with 15 bases between. The CDR3 sequence is CASTRTGGPDTQYF. CDR3 bases: TGTGCCAGCACCAGGACCGGAGGCCCAGATACGCAGTATTTT.

The V gene is TRBV5-1, the J gene TRBJ2-1; TRBD2 matches at 15 bases. This CDR3 region has 16 residues. Germline V lookup: CDR1 SGHRS, CDR2 YFSETQ. V lost 4 bases to trimming and J lost 7 bases; unmatched junction nucleotides: 6. The CDR3, as DNA: TGCGCCAGCAGCGGACTAGCGGGAGGGCCCGCGAATGAGCAGTTCTTC. The encoded protein is CASSGLAGGPANEQFF.

This clone came up a few times. This rearrangement joins TRBV5-6 to TRBJ2-2; TRBD2 matches 8 bases. This CDR3 is 16 amino acids long. Losses at the gene ends were 5 bases for V and 6 bases for J; bases not matched to a gene: 12. From germline, CDR1 is SGHDT and CDR2 YYEEEE. The CDR3 here is CASRRGLSGSPGELFF. In nucleotides, the CDR3 is TGTGCCAGCAGGCGAGGGCTAAGCGGGAGCCCCGGGGAGCTGTTTTTT.

In its sample, this clone is medium-sized. V is TRBV2 and J is TRBJ2-7, with 10 bases identical to TRBD2. This CDR3 is 16 amino acids long. Germline trimming cut 2 bases from V and 5 bases from J; bases unmatched to any gene: 9. The V gene's germline CDR1 is SNHLY and CDR2 FYNNEI. The CDR3 spells CASSEYPAGGPHEQYF. The CDR3 region has the DNA TGTGCCAGCAGTGAATACCCAGCGGGGGGGCCCCACGAGCAGTACTTC.

The chain couples TRBV28 to TRBJ1-5; D is uncertain. CDR1 MDHEN and CDR2 SYDVKM come from the germline V gene. There are 15 residues in the CDR3. V dropped 4 bases and J dropped 0 bases, with 10 bases sitting between them. This CDR3 reads CASSSAEYSNQPQHF. The CDR3 DNA follows: TGTGCCAGCAGTTCGGCGGAATATAGCAATCAGCCCCAGCATTTT.

V usage is TRBV28 and J usage is TRBJ1-2; TRBD1 matches 7 bases. CDR1 MDHEN and CDR2 SYDVKM come from the germline V gene. The CDR3 length is 16 residues. The V and J ends lost 1 base and 1 base, in that order; junction bases with no gene match: 6. In DNA form, the CDR3 reads TGTGCCAGCAGTTTATCTGGGACAGTTTTTAACTATGGCTACACCTTC. It specifies CASSLSGTVFNYGYTF.

V and J are TRBV7-2 and TRBJ1-4, with 7 bases that match TRBD1. Germline V gives CDR1 SGHTA, CDR2 FQGNSA. Trimming took 6 bases from V and 4 from J; bases not matched to a gene: 8. This CDR3 has 15 residues. This chain's CDR3 is CASRASGTVNEKLFF. Written as DNA, the CDR3 is TGTGCCAGCAGAGCATCTGGGACAGTTAATGAAAAACTGTTTTTT.

In the case of this clone: The sample has other DNA sequences that encode this CDR3 too. The genes are TRBV19 and TRBJ1-1; tentative D call: TRBD1 (5 bases). The V gene's germline CDR1 is LNHDA and CDR2 SQIVND (reference sequence). The CDR3 is 14 residues long. V was trimmed by 2 bases and J by 1 base, leaving 8 bases between them. The CDR3 reads CASSILTANTEAFF. CDR3 sequence (DNA): TGTGCCAGTAGTATACTGACAGCGAACACTGAAGCTTTCTTT.

The chain employs TRBV30 and TRBJ1-4, with D unresolved. The germline CDR1 and CDR2 sequences are GTSNPN and SVGIG (reference sequence). This CDR3 has 12 residues. Trimming shortened V by 1 base and J by 7 bases, and 7 bases separated the two germline ends. This CDR3 reads CAWSDLGEKLFF. The CDR3 DNA is TGTGCCTGGAGTGACCTAGGTGAAAAACTGTTTTTT. The full variable domain, its missing parts supplied by reference TRBV30 and TRBJ1-4, is SQTIHQWPATLVQPVGSPLSLECTVEGTSNPNLYWYRQAAGRGLQLLFYSVGIGQISSEVPQNLSASRPQDRQFILSSKKLLLSDSGFYLCAWSDLGEKLFFGSGTQLSVL.

The chain has TRBV12-3 or TRBV12-4 and TRBJ1-1, with TRBD1 matching over 7 bases. This CDR3 contains 13 residues. With V trimmed by 6 bases and J by 4 bases, 5 bases remained unmatched. CDR3 DNA: TGTGCCAGCAGCCGAGACAGGGTCACTGAAGCTTTCTTT. Encoded protein: CASSRDRVTEAFF.

The chain is built from TRBV6-2 or TRBV6-3 and TRBJ2-5; 7 nucleotides match TRBD2. Germline-derived CDR1 and CDR2 are MNHEY and SVGEGT. The CDR3 loop spans 18 amino acids. After removal of 5 bases from V and 1 base from J, the junction contained 16 bases not matched to a gene. The CDR3 DNA sequence: TGTGCCAGCAGTCTTCCGGGGCCCTCGGGGGGTACCCAAGAGACCCAGTACTTC. Amino acid sequence: CASSLPGPSGGTQETQYF.

CDR3: CASSPSGVFFNQPQHF. As DNA, the CDR3 is TGTGCCAGTAGTCCGTCGGGGGTCTTTTTCAATCAGCCCCAGCATTTT. This sequence joins TRBV19 and TRBJ1-5; D possibly corresponds to TRBD1 (5 bases). Trimming took 5 bases from V and 3 from J, leaving 17 bases between them. Germline lookup yields CDR1 LNHDA and CDR2 SQIVND (reference sequence). The CDR3 totals 16 residues.

CDR3 nucleotide sequence: TGTGCCAGCAGTCCCCGGGGTCACACCATATATTTT. Translated, it gives CASSPRGHTIYF. This chain links TRBV28 with TRBJ1-3; D is undetermined. Between the trimmed V and J ends, which lost 5 bases and 8 bases, there was a span of 10 bases. Looked up from germline, CDR1 is MDHEN and CDR2 is SYDVKM. The CDR3 runs to 12 residues.

This clone was observed a few times. J is TRBJ1-2 and V is TRBV5-1; the match to TRBD1 covers 8 bases. This CDR3 has 14 amino acids. The germline CDR1 and CDR2 sequences are SGHRS and YFSETQ. V shed 0 bases, J shed 6 bases, and the junction held 4 bases outside the gene matches. CDR3 region: CASSLEGQADGYTF. The DNA for the CDR3 is TGCGCCAGCAGCTTGGAGGGACAGGCGGATGGCTACACCTTC.